Listed here are 8 T cell receptor beta chains from one sample, sequenced in a study of T cells after yellow fever vaccination. TCRdb processed the 5' RACE reads anew with MiXCR; each CDR3 protein has one entry. The sample holds under 350,000 distinct CDR3 sequences, roughly 4.3% seen once. The material sequenced was PBMCs, taken 5 days after the yellow fever booster vaccination. The receptors shown here come from a man aged 18-30 years who received the YFV17D yellow fever vaccine.

There are many counts of this clonotype. V usage is TRBV27 and J usage is TRBJ2-7; tentative D call: TRBD2 (5 bases). The germline V gene encodes CDR1 MNHEY and CDR2 SMNVEV (reference sequence). The CDR3 spans 13 residues. Between the trimmed V and J ends, which lost 1 base and 6 bases, there was a span of 10 bases. The CDR3 here is CASSLYDGVEQYF. The CDR3 DNA sequence: TGTGCCAGCAGTTTATACGACGGGGTCGAGCAGTACTTC.

This clonotype has at least ten counts. This sequence joins TRBV6-6 and TRBJ2-4, with D possibly matching TRBD2 (6 bases). Germline V lookup: CDR1 MNHNY, CDR2 SVGAGI (reference sequence). This CDR3 is 16 amino acids long. V shed 7 bases and J shed 2 bases, with 18 bases lying between them. CDR3 loop: CASTGDGSRSKNIQYF. The DNA for the CDR3 is TGTGCCAGCACCGGGGACGGGAGTAGGTCCAAAAACATTCAGTACTTC.

There are a few counts of this clonotype. The V and J genes are TRBV28 and TRBJ2-2; no clear D gene. Germline assignment: CDR1 MDHEN and CDR2 SYDVKM. This CDR3 region has 15 residues. Trimming left V 2 bases short and J 0 bases short, with 7 bases between. The CDR3 nucleotides are TGTGCCAGCAGTTTACGTCCCACGAACACCGGGGAGCTGTTTTTT. It codes for CASSLRPTNTGELFF.

This clonotype was counted many times. The CDR3 loop is CASSQQGSNSPLHF. Here the CDR3 DNA reads TGCGCCAGCAGCCAACAGGGTAGCAATTCACCCCTCCACTTT. V and J are TRBV10-2 and TRBJ1-6, with D perhaps TRBD1 (6 bases). V was pared by 6 bases and J by 7 bases, with 13 bases between. CDR1 is WSHSY, CDR2 SAAADI, per germline. The CDR3 sequence is 14 residues long.

V gene TRBV6-5 combines with J gene TRBJ1-4, with D unclear. The V end lost 3 bases, the J end lost 0 bases, and 8 bases lay between the germline ends. The CDR3 is 15 residues long. The germline V gene has CDR1 MNHEY and CDR2 SVGAGI. In DNA, the CDR3 is TGTGCCAGCAGTTATGACGGCCCAACTAATGAAAAACTGTTTTTT. It encodes CASSYDGPTNEKLFF.

This clonotype was picked up a small number of times. V gene TRBV18 combines with J gene TRBJ1-1, with 7 bases identical to TRBD1. Trimming cost V 2 bases and J 5 bases; bases outside gene matches: 8. CDR3 length: 15 residues. CDR1 and CDR2 (germline): KGHSH, LQKENI. CDR3 nucleotides: TGTGCCAGCTCACCAACCGCACAGGGGAATACTGAAGCTTTCTTT. It yields the protein CASSPTAQGNTEAFF.

This clonotype was picked up many times. The rearrangement links TRBV27 to TRBJ2-7; a possible D gene is TRBD1 (5 bases). V shed 5 bases and J shed 0 bases, with 8 bases lying between them. Germline-derived CDR1 and CDR2 are MNHEY and SMNVEV (reference sequence). CDR3 size: 13 residues. The CDR3 is CASSLRDSYEQYF. DNA of the CDR3: TGTGCCAGCAGTCTCAGGGACTCCTACGAGCAGTACTTC.

V and J are TRBV20-1 and TRBJ2-3, with 8 bases that match TRBD1. The CDR3 is made up of 13 amino acids. The V gene's germline CDR1 is DFQATT and CDR2 SNEGSKA (reference sequence). The J segment lost 5 bases and the V segment lost 6 bases, leaving 7 bases of the junction unmatched. The CDR3: CSAAGQGGDTQYF. DNA for the CDR3: TGCAGTGCAGCCGGACAGGGAGGAGATACGCAGTATTTT.